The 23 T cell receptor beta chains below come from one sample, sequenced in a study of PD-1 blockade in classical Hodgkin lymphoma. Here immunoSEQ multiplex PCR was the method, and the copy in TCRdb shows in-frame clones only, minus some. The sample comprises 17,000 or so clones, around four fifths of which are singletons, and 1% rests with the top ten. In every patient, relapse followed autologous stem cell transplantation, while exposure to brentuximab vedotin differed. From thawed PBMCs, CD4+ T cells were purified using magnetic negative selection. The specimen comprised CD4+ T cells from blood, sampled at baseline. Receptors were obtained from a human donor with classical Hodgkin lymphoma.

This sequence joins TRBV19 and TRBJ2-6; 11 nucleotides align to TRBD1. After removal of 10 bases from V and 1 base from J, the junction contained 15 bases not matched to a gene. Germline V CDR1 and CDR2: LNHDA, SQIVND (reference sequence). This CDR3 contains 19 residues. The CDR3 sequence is CATRKVGTGGSSGANVLTF. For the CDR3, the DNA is TGTGCCACTCGTAAGGTCGGGACAGGGGGTTCGTCTGGGGCCAACGTCCTGACTTTC.

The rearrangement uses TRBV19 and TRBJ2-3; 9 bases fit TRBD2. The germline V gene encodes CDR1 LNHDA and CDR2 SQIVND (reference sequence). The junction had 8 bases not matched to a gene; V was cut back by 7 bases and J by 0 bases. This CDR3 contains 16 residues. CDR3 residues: CASNLLAGSSTDTQYF. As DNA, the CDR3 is TGTGCCAGTAATCTTCTAGCGGGGAGTAGCACAGATACGCAGTATTTT.

This CDR3 is CAWRVADTQYF. The DNA for the CDR3 is TGTGCCTGGCGAGTCGCGGATACGCAGTATTTT. The chain links TRBV30 to TRBJ2-3; D not certain. The V gene lost 5 bases and the J gene lost 6 bases, with 9 bases spanning the gap. CDR3 length equals 11 residues. Per germline, CDR1 GTSNPN and CDR2 SVGIG (reference sequence).

The CDR3 DNA sequence: TGTGCCAGCGGATGGGGGGGTACTGAAAAACTGTTTTTT. Its translation: CASGWGGTEKLFF. This rearrangement joins TRBV6-1 to TRBJ1-4, with D possibly TRBD1 on 5 matching bases. V gave up 8 bases and J gave up 7 bases, with 14 bases separating them. CDR3 length: 13 amino acids. Germline CDR1 and CDR2: MNHNS and SASEGT.

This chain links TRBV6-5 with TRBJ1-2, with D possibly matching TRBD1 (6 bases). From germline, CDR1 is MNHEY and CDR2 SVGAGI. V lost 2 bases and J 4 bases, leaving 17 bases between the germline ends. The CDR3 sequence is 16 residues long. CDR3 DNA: TGTGCCAGCAGTTACGGACAGAGGGGCAGGGTCTATGGCTACACCTTC. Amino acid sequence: CASSYGQRGRVYGYTF.

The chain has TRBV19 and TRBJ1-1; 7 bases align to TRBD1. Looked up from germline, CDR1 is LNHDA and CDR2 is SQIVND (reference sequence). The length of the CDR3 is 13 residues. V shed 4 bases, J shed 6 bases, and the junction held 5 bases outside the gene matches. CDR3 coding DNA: TGTGCCAGTAGTAATAGGGGGCAAGCTGAAGCTTTCTTT. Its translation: CASSNRGQAEAFF.

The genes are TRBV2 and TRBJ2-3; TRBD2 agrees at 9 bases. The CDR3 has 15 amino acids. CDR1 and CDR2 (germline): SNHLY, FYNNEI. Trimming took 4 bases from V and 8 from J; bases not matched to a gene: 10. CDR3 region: CASSVRAGGLGTQYF. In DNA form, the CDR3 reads TGTGCCAGCAGTGTTCGGGCGGGGGGGCTTGGTACGCAGTATTTT.

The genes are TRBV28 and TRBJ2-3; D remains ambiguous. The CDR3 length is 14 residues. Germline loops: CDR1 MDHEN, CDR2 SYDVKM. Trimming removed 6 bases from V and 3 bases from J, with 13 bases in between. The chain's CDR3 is CASSDLVGTDTQYF. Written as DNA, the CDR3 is TGTGCCAGCAGCGACCTCGTGGGGACAGATACGCAGTATTTT. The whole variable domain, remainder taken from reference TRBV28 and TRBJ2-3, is DVKVTQSSRYLVKRTGEKVFLECVQDMDHENMFWYRQDPGLGLRLIYFSYDVKMKEKGDIPEGYSVSREKKERFSLILESASTNQTSMYLCASSDLVGTDTQYFGPGTRLTVL.

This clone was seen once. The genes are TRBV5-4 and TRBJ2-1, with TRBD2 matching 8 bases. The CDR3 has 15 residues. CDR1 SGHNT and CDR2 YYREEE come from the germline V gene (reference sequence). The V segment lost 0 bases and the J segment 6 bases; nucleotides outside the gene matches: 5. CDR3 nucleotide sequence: TGTGCCAGCAGCTTGGTCCCAGCGGGGGCCAATGAGCAGTTCTTC. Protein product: CASSLVPAGANEQFF.

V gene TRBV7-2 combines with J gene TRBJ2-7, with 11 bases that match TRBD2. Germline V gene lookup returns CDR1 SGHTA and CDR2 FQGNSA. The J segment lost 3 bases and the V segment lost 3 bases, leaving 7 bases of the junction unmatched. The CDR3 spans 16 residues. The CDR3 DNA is TGTGCCAGCAGCTTCCTAGCGGGAGGCAGTAGCTACGAGCAGTACTTC. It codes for CASSFLAGGSSYEQYF.

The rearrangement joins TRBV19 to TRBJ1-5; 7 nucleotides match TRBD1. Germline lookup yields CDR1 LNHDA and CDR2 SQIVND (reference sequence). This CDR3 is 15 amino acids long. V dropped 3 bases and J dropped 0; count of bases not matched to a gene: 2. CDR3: CASSMGQNSNQPQHF. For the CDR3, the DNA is TGTGCCAGTAGTATGGGACAGAATAGCAATCAGCCCCAGCATTTT.

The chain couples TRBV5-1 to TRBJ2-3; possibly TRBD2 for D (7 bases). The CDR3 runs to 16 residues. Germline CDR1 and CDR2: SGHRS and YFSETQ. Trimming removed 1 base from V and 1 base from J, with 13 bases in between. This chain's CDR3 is CASSLSGGRGTDTQYF. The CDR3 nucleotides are TGCGCCAGCAGCTTGTCCGGGGGGCGGGGCACAGATACGCAGTATTTT.

For the CDR3, the DNA is TGTGCCAGCAGCTTACGGACGGGGGGGCCCTACAATGAGCAGTTCTTC. This encodes CASSLRTGGPYNEQFF. This rearrangement joins TRBV7-2 to TRBJ2-1, with 8 bases fitting TRBD2. Unmatched junction bases numbered 5, after V lost 2 bases and J lost 2 bases. CDR3 size: 16 residues. The germline V gene has CDR1 SGHTA and CDR2 FQGNSA.

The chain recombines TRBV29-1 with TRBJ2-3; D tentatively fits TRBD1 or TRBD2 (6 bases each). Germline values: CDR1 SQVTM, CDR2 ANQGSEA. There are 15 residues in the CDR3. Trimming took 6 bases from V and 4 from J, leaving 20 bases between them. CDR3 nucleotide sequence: TGCAGCGTCCCCGTGCGGCGGAGGGGGGCAGATACGCAGTATTTT. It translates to CSVPVRRRGADTQYF.

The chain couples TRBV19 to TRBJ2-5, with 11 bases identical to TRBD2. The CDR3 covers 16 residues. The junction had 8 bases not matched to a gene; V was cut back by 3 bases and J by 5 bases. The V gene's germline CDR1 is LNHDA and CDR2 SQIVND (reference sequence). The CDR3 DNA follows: TGTGCCAGTAGTATGGGGCTAGCGGGGGGTGGTGAGACCCAGTACTTC. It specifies CASSMGLAGGGETQYF.

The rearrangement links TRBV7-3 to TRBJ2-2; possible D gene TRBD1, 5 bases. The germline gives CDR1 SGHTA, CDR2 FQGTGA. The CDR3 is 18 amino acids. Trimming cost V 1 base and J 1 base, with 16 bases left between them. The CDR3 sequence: CASSLRSAPGQNTGELFF. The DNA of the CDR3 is TGTGCCAGCAGCTTAAGAAGCGCGCCAGGGCAGAACACCGGGGAGCTGTTTTTT.

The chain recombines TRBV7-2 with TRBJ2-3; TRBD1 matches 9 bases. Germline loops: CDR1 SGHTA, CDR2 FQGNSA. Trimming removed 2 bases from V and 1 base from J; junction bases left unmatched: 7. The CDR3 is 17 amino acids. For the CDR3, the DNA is TGTGCCAGCAGCTTATACTGGGACAGGGCTGGCACAGATACGCAGTATTTT. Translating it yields CASSLYWDRAGTDTQYF.

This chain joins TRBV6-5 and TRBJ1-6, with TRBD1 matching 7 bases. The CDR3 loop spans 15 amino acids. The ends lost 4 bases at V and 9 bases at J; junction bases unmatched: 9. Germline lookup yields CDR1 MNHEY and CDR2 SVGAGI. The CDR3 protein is CASSFADTGVSPLHF. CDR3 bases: TGTGCCAGCAGTTTCGCCGATACAGGGGTTTCACCCCTCCACTTT.

As DNA, the CDR3 is TGTGCCATCAGTGAGTCGGCCCCCGGGACCTACGAGCAGTACTTC. Protein product: CAISESAPGTYEQYF. The rearrangement links TRBV10-3 to TRBJ2-7, with a tentative D call TRBD2 (5 bases). V lost 0 bases and J 2 bases, leaving 11 bases between the germline ends. CDR3 length: 15 residues. Germline lookup yields CDR1 ENHRY and CDR2 SYGVKD.

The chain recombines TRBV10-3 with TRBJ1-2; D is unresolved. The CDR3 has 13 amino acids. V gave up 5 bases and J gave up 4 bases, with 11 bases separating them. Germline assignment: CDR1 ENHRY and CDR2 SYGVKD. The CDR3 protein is CAISPTAGYGYTF. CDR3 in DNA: TGTGCCATCAGTCCTACGGCGGGCTATGGCTACACCTTC.

The CDR3 spells CASSLEHLTEAFF. In DNA, the CDR3 is TGCGCCAGCAGCTTGGAGCACCTCACTGAAGCTTTCTTT. The chain combines TRBV5-1 with TRBJ1-1; D is unclear. Between the trimmed V and J ends, which lost 0 bases and 4 bases, there was a span of 7 bases. The CDR3 has 13 amino acids. Germline CDR1 and CDR2: SGHRS and YFSETQ. The whole variable domain, remainder taken from reference TRBV5-1 and TRBJ1-1, is KAGVTQTPRYLIKTRGQQVTLSCSPISGHRSVSWYQQTPGQGLQFLFEYFSETQRNKGNFPGRFSGRQFSNSRSEMNVSTLELGDSALYLCASSLEHLTEAFFGQGTRLTVV.

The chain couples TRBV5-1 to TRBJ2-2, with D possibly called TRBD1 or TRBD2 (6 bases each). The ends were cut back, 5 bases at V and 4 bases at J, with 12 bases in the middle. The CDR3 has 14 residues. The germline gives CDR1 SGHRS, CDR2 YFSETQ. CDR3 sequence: CASRWGAGTGELFF. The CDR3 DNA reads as TGCGCCAGCAGGTGGGGGGCAGGCACCGGGGAGCTGTTTTTT.

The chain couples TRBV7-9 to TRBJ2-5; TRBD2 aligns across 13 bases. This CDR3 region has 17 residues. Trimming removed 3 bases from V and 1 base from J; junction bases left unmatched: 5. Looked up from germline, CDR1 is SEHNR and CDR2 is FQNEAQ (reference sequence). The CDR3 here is CASSFGLAGEGQETQYF. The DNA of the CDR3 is TGTGCCAGCAGCTTCGGACTAGCGGGAGAGGGCCAAGAGACCCAGTACTTC.